The clone carrying this T cell receptor (beta chain) has only one observation. As yet, its antigen is unknown. Among the donors, all were healthy bone marrow donors. Primers included in the PCR were 60 Vbeta and 13 Jbeta primers. The table came from immunoSEQ multiplex PCR; TCRdb's copy has only in-frame clones and leaves some out. The sample yields about 94,000 clones, around 80% seen once. This record comes from a study of cytomegalovirus exposure and HLA in healthy donors. The germline CDR1 and CDR2 sequences are SGHAT and FQNNGV. The germline V and J ends were trimmed by 0 bases and 5 bases, with 8 bases remaining between them. There are 13 residues in the CDR3. The study, taken as a whole, reports: Later on, a genetic analysis was performed. It linked a missense variant in DCLRE1C with V- and J-gene trimming of TCR beta.

This clonotype was obtained from an older woman in good health and CMV-seronegative. Sequencing input: PBMCs. The chain joins TRBV11-2 to TRBJ2-7; D gene uncertain. The DNA of the CDR3 is TGTGCCAGCAGCTTAGATTACCTAAACGAGCAGTACTTC. Translated, it gives CASSLDYLNEQYF.